The subject of this entry is one T cell receptor (beta chain). What it binds is not known. A single record per CDR3 protein comes from TCRdb applying MiXCR to the reads. This table has around 740,000 distinct CDR3 sequences, less than 40% appearing once. The sample originates from a study of T cell repertoires in cytomegalovirus infection. Study at large: An indication of both CMV infection and matching HLA type came from public TCR beta signatures.

CDR1 is SNHLY, CDR2 FYNNEI, per germline. V lost 7 bases to trimming and J lost 3 bases, with 6 bases between them. This CDR3 is 12 amino acids long. The study's findings and limits: The ex vivo response showed dominance by HLA-C-restricted CMV-specific TCR beta clonotypes.

Sequencing used PBMCs. The chain uses TRBV2 and TRBJ2-2; D is perhaps TRBD2 (6 bases). This receptor was identified in a human donor in good health (CMV status not recorded). Some clones in this sample may be carry-over from other donors' samples. The CDR3 nucleotides read TGTGCCAGCACGGGGGACACCGGGGAGCTGTTTTTT. Translated, it gives CASTGDTGELFF. Using reference TRBV2 and TRBJ2-2 for the parts outside the CDR3, the full variable domain is EPEVTQTPSHQVTQMGQEVILRCVPISNHLYFYWYRQILGQKVEFLVSFYNNEISEKSEIFDDQFSVERPDGSNFTLKIRSTKLEDSAMYFCASTGDTGELFFGEGSRLTVL.